This T cell receptor (beta chain) was observed in a study of T-cell reconstitution after alpha-beta-depleted transplantation in children. Study-wide findings and caveats: Several hundred expanded graft clones reportedly supplied alpha-beta T cells about two months after transplant.

This clonotype was observed many times. What it binds is unknown. Unique molecular identifiers were used in preparing the TCRbeta library. TCRdb independently ran MiXCR on the PCR reads; one entry per CDR3 protein. The sample lists about 260,000 distinct CDR3 sequences; around 10% were seen once. CDR1 and CDR2 (germline): ENHRY, SYGVKD. This CDR3 comprises 16 residues. V lost 4 bases and J lost 2, with 12 bases in between. The source of this sequence is a male patient between 2 and 15 years old who had a stem cell transplant for chronic granulomatous disease, so the T cells may come from the graft donor. The V call is TRBV10-3, the J call TRBJ2-6, with D perhaps matching TRBD1 (5 bases). The source material was peripheral blood, sampled 180 days after TCRalphabeta/CD19-depleted stem cell transplant. The CDR3 coding sequence is TGTGCCATCAGTGTGGCAGGGATGGCTGGGGCCAACGTCCTGACTTTC. Protein sequence: CAISVAGMAGANVLTF.